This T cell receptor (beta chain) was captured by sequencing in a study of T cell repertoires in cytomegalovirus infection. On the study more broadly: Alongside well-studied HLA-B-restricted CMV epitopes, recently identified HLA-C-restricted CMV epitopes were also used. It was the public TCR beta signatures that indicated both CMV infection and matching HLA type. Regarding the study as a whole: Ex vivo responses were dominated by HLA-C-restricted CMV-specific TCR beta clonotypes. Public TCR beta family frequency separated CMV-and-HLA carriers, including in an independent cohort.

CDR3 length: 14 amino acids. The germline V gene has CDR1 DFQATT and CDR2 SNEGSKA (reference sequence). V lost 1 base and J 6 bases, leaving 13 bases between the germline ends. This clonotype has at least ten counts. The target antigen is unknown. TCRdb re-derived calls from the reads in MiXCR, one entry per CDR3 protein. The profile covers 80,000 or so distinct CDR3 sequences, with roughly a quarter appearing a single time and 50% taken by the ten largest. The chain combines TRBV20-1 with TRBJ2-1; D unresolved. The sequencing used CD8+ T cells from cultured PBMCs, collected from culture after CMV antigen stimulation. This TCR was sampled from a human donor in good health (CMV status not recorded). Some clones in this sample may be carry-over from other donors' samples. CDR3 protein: CSARGHLGGNEQFF. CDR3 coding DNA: TGCAGTGCTAGAGGACACCTGGGTGGCAATGAGCAGTTCTTC.